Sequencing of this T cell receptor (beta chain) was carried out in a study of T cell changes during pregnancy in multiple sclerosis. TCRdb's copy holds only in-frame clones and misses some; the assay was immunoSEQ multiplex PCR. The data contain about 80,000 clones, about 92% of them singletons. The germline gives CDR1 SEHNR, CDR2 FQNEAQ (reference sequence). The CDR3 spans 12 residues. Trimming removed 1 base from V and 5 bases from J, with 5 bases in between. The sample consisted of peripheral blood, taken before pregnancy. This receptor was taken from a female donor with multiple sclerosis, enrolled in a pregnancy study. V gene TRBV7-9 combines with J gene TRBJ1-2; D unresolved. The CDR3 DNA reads TGTGCCAGCAGCTTAGACAGATATGGCTACACCTTC. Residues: CASSLDRYGYTF.